A single sample is the source of the 18 T cell receptor beta chains below, sequenced in a study of T-cell memory formation after mild COVID-19. Via MiXCR, TCRdb re-called the 5' RACE reads, giving one row per CDR3 protein. Of approximately 190,000 distinct CDR3 sequences in the sample, approximately 16% were seen once. The source material was PBMCs or a T cell subset sorted from them (not recorded which). All receptors come from an adult woman who had mild COVID-19 (a few samples of this study predate the infection). Cell type and time point are not known.

Turning to this clonotype: A junction boundary mismatches the germline segment, possibly from a read error. This rearrangement joins TRBV9 to TRBJ1-2; 9 positions agree with TRBD1. The CDR3 totals 13 residues. Per the germline V gene, CDR1 is SGDLS and CDR2 is YYNGEE. The CDR3 here is CASSLGPGQGEAF. In DNA, the CDR3 is TGTGCCAGCAGCCTGGGCCCGGGACAGGGTGAGGCATTC.

The V and J genes are TRBV6-6 and TRBJ2-7; D tentatively fits TRBD1 or TRBD2 (5 bases each). V lost 0 bases and J lost 5, with 17 bases in between. Per germline, CDR1 MNHNY and CDR2 SVGAGI (reference sequence). The length of the CDR3 is 16 residues. The CDR3 DNA follows: TGTGCCAGCAGTTACTCTATGGGGGTGTCTGGGCACGAGCAGTACTTC. It specifies CASSYSMGVSGHEQYF.

The chain couples TRBV7-6 to TRBJ2-1, with 15 bases lining up with TRBD2. The CDR3 contains 14 residues. In germline, CDR1 is SGHVS, CDR2 FNYEAQ. The ends lost 5 bases at V and 10 bases at J; junction bases unmatched: 3. CDR3 bases: TGTGCCAGCAGCCGAGGACTAGCGGGGGGGGAGCAGTTCTTC. Its protein product is CASSRGLAGGEQFF.

This clonotype was picked up a small number of times. This rearrangement joins TRBV30 to TRBJ1-2; D gene ambiguous. This CDR3 is built from 15 residues. With 5 bases removed from V and 5 bases from J, the gap between germline ends came to 21 bases. The germline V gene has CDR1 GTSNPN and CDR2 SVGIG (reference sequence). This CDR3 reads CAWAGEPGRRYGYTF. DNA for the CDR3: TGTGCCTGGGCGGGAGAACCAGGCCGTAGGTATGGCTACACCTTC.

The chain is built from TRBV7-9 and TRBJ1-1; 7 nucleotides match TRBD1. The V and J ends lost 0 bases and 0 bases, in that order; junction bases with no gene match: 4. Germline-derived CDR1 and CDR2 are SEHNR and FQNEAQ (reference sequence). The CDR3 consists of 16 residues. The CDR3 sequence is CASSLAAGTVNTEAFF. In DNA form, the CDR3 reads TGTGCCAGCAGCTTAGCGGCCGGGACAGTGAACACTGAAGCTTTCTTT.

This clonotype has a single count. This chain links TRBV4-3 with TRBJ1-1; 7 bases are a match to TRBD1. In germline, CDR1 is LGHNA, CDR2 YSLEER. The CDR3 spans 15 residues. Germline trimming cut 0 bases from V and 0 bases from J; bases unmatched to any gene: 1. The CDR3 sequence is CASSQDTGVNTEAFF. The CDR3, as DNA: TGCGCCAGCAGCCAAGATACAGGGGTGAACACTGAAGCTTTCTTT.

This clonotype was seen at least ten times. One junction end disagrees with the germline gene, perhaps due to a read error. The V and J genes are TRBV28 and TRBJ1-1; maybe TRBD1 (6 bases). The CDR3 loop spans 14 amino acids. Germline V CDR1 and CDR2: MDHEN, SYDVKM. In nucleotides, the CDR3 is TGTGCCAGCAGAGGAGTGGCTCTGGGGGCTGACGCTTTCTTT. This sequence encodes CASRGVALGADAFF.

This clonotype was found a few times. J is TRBJ2-5 and V is TRBV7-2, with TRBD1 identical over 7 bases. CDR1 and CDR2 (germline): SGHTA, FQGNSA. This CDR3 comprises 17 residues. Trimming took 3 bases from V and 3 from J; bases not matched to a gene: 13. The CDR3, as DNA: TGTGCCAGCAGCTTCTGGAGAGGGGGCGTAAAAAAAGAGACCCAGTACTTC. It codes for CASSFWRGGVKKETQYF.

V usage is TRBV4-2 and J usage is TRBJ1-4; D perhaps matches TRBD1 (5 bases). Between the trimmed V and J ends, which lost 0 bases and 11 bases, there was a span of 10 bases. The CDR3 contains 13 residues. Germline V lookup: CDR1 LGHNA, CDR2 YNFKEQ. The CDR3 DNA is TGTGCCAGCAGCCAAGATCTCGAGGGGAAACTGTTTTTT. This codes for CASSQDLEGKLFF.

The CDR3 DNA follows: TGTGCCAGCAGCTCGAGGACAGCCGCGAACACCGGGGAGCTGTTTTTT. Amino acids: CASSSRTAANTGELFF. The chain has TRBV7-6 and TRBJ2-2; possible D gene TRBD1, 6 bases. V lost 4 bases and J 0 bases, leaving 12 bases between the germline ends. The CDR3 runs to 16 residues. CDR1 is SGHVS and CDR2 is FNYEAQ in the germline V gene.

This clonotype was recorded a few times. The chain couples TRBV5-6 to TRBJ1-1, with D possibly TRBD1 on 6 matching bases. The CDR3 runs to 15 residues. Germline loops: CDR1 SGHDT, CDR2 YYEEEE. V dropped 3 bases and J dropped 3 bases, with 15 bases sitting between them. CDR3 loop: CASSWVDRMDTEAFF. The CDR3 region has the DNA TGTGCCAGCAGCTGGGTTGACAGGATGGACACTGAAGCTTTCTTT. Full variable domain (rest looked up from reference TRBV5-6 and TRBJ1-1): DAGVTQSPTHLIKTRGQQVTLRCSPKSGHDTVSWYQQALGQGPQFIFQYYEEEERQRGNFPDRFSGHQFPNYSSELNVNALLLGDSALYLCASSWVDRMDTEAFFGQGTRLTVV.

The rearrangement links TRBV21-1 to TRBJ2-4; TRBD1 is the table's D call and was not checked against the DNA. TRBV21-1 is a pseudogene. The CDR3 spans 18 residues. CDR3 in amino acids: CASSKEGRTGAAKNIQYF. CDR3 in DNA: TGTGCCAGCAGCAAAGAGGGGAGGACAGGGGCAGCCAAAAACATTCAGTACTTC.

This clonotype has a count of ten or more. The chain employs TRBV29-1 and TRBJ2-1; D is tentatively TRBD1 or TRBD2 (5 bases each). The CDR3 has 15 amino acids. Germline CDR1 is SQVTM and CDR2 is ANQGSEA. V gave up 3 bases and J gave up 2 bases, with 14 bases separating them. The CDR3 sequence: CSVDLWDPAYNEQFF. CDR3 sequence (DNA): TGCAGCGTTGACCTTTGGGACCCAGCCTACAATGAGCAGTTCTTC.

The rearrangement links TRBV6-5 to TRBJ2-2, with 10 bases matching TRBD1. Trimming took 6 bases from V and 7 from J; bases not matched to a gene: 11. Germline lookup yields CDR1 MNHEY and CDR2 SVGAGI. CDR3 length equals 16 residues. The CDR3 bases are TGTGCCAGCAGAAGACAGGGGGCTCAACGGGTCGGGGAGCTGTTTTTT. Translation: CASRRQGAQRVGELFF.

The table lists this clonotype with a few counts. The chain carries TRBV5-4 and TRBJ2-3; weak D call: TRBD2 (6 bases). V lost 4 bases to trimming and J lost 4 bases, with 13 bases between them. Germline CDR1 SGHNT, CDR2 YYREEE (reference sequence). This CDR3 is built from 14 residues. The CDR3 loop is CASSLSSAADTQYF. Written as DNA, the CDR3 is TGTGCCAGCAGCCTGTCTAGCGCCGCAGATACGCAGTATTTT.

V gene TRBV27 combines with J gene TRBJ2-7; D gene uncertain. CDR3 size: 15 residues. Between the trimmed V and J ends, which lost 6 bases and 4 bases, there was a span of 19 bases. CDR1 and CDR2 (germline): MNHEY, SMNVEV (reference sequence). The CDR3 region has the DNA TGTGCCAGCAGCACCCCTCGCGCAGCCGTATACGAGCAGTACTTC. This codes for CASSTPRAAVYEQYF.

In this sample, this clonotype turned up a few times. The genes are TRBV4-1 and TRBJ2-1; the D gene could be TRBD1 or TRBD2 (6 bases each). The CDR3 length is 11 residues. Trimming pared 4 bases from V and 15 bases from J, leaving 13 bases between. CDR1 and CDR2 (germline): MGHRA, YSYEKL. For the CDR3, the DNA is TGCGCCAGCAGCCGACTAGGGGGGCTGTTCTTC. Protein sequence: CASSRLGGLFF.

This clonotype has only a few counts. This rearrangement joins TRBV7-3 to TRBJ1-1; the D is unclear. Trimming cost V 3 bases and J 7 bases, with 12 bases left between them. Germline CDR1 reads SGHTA; CDR2 reads FQGTGA. The CDR3 runs to 13 residues. The CDR3 sequence is CASSFAPGGEAFF. CDR3 nucleotides: TGTGCCAGCAGCTTCGCGCCCGGAGGTGAAGCTTTCTTT.